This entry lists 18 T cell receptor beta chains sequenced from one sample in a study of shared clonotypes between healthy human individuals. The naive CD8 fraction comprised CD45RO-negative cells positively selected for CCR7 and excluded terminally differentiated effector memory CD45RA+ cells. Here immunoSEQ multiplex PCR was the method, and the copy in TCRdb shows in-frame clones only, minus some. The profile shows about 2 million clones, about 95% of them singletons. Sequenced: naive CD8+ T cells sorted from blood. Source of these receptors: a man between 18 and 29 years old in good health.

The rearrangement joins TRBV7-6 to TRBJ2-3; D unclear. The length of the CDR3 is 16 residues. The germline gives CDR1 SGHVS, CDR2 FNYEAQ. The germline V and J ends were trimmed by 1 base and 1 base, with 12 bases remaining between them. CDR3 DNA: TGTGCCAGCAGCTTAGAGTCCGCTACTGGCACAGATACGCAGTATTTT. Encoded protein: CASSLESATGTDTQYF.

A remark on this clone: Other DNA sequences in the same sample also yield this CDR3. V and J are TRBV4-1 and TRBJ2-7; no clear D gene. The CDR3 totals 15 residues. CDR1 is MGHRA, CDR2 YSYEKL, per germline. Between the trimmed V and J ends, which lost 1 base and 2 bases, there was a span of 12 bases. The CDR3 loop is CASSQAPGGAYEQYF. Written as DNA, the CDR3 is TGCGCCAGCAGCCAAGCCCCCGGTGGGGCCTACGAGCAGTACTTC.

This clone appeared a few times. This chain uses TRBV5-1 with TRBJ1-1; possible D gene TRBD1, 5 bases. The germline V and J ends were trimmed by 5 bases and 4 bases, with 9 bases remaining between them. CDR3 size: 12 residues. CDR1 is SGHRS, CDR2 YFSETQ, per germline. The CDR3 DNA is TGCGCCAGCAGAGACGGGGCCACTGAAGCTTTCTTT. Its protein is CASRDGATEAFF.

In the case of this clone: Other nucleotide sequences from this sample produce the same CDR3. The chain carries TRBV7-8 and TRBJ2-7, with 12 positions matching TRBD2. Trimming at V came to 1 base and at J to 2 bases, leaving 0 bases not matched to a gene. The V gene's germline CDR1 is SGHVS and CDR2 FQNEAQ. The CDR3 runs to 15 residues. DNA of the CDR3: TGTGCCAGCAGCTTAGGACTAGCGGGGGCCTACGAGCAGTACTTC. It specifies CASSLGLAGAYEQYF.

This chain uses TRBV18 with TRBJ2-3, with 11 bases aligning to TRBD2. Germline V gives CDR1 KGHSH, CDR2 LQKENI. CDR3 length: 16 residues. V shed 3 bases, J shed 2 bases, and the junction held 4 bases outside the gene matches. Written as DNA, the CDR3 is TGTGCCAGCTCACCTTCGACTAGCGGGAACACAGATACGCAGTATTTT. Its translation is CASSPSTSGNTDTQYF.

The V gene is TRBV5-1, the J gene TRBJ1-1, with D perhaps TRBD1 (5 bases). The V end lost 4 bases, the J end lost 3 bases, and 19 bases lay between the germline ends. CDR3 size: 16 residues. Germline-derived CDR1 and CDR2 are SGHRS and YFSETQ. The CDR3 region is CASSPQGPAWDTEAFF. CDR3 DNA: TGCGCCAGCAGCCCCCAGGGACCCGCCTGGGACACTGAAGCTTTCTTT.

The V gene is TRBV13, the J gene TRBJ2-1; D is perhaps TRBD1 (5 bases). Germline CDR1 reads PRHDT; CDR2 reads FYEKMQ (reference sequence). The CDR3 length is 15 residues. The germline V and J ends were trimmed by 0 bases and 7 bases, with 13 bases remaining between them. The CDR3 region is CASSLGDRLGNEQFF. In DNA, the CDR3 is TGTGCCAGCAGCTTAGGTGACAGACTGGGGAATGAGCAGTTCTTC.

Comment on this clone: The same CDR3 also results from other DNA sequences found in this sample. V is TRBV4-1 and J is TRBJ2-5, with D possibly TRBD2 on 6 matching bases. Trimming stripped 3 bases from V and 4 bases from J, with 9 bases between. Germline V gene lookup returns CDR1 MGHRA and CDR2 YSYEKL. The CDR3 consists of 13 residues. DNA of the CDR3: TGCGCCAGCAGCCAGGAGGGCGGAGAGACCCAGTACTTC. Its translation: CASSQEGGETQYF.

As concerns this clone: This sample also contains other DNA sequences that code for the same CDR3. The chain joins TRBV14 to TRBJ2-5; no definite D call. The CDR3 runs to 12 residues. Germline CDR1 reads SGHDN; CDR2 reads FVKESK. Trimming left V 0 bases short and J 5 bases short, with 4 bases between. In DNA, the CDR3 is TGTGCCAGCAGCCAAGAGGGGGAGACCCAGTACTTC. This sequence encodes CASSQEGETQYF.

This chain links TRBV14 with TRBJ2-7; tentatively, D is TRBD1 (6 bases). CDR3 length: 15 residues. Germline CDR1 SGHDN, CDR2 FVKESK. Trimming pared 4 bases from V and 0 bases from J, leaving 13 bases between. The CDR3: CASSPGTLLSYEQYF. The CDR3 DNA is TGTGCCAGCAGCCCTGGGACACTTCTCTCCTACGAGCAGTACTTC.

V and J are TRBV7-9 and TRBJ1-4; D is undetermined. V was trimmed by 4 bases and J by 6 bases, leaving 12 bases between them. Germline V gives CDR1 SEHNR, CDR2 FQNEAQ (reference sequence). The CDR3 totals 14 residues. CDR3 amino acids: CASSWTGPDEKLFF. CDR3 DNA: TGTGCCAGCAGCTGGACCGGACCGGATGAAAAACTGTTTTTT.

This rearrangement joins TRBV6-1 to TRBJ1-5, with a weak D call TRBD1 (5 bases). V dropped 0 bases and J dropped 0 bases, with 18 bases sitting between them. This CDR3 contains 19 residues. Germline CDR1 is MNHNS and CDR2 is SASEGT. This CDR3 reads CASSEARKLTAYSNQPQHF. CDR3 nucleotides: TGTGCCAGCAGTGAAGCTAGGAAGCTGACAGCATATAGCAATCAGCCCCAGCATTTT.

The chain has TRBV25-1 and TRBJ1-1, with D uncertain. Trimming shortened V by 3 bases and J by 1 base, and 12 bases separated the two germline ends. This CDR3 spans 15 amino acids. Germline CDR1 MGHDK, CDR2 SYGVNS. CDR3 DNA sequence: TGTGCCAGCAGTGATCCCCGGGAGACGAACACTGAAGCTTTCTTT. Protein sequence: CASSDPRETNTEAFF.

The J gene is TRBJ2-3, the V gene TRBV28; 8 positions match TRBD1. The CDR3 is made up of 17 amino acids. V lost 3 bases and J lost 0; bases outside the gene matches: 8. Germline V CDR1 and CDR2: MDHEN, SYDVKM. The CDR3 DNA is TGTGCCAGCAGTTTCCCCGTGGACAGGGCGAGCACAGATACGCAGTATTTT. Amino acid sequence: CASSFPVDRASTDTQYF. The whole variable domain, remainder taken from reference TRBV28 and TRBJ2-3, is DVKVTQSSRYLVKRTGEKVFLECVQDMDHENMFWYRQDPGLGLRLIYFSYDVKMKEKGDIPEGYSVSREKKERFSLILESASTNQTSMYLCASSFPVDRASTDTQYFGPGTRLTVL.

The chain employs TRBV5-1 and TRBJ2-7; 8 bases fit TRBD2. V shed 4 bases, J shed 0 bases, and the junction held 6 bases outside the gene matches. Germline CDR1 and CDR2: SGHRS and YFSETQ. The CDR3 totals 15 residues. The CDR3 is CASSIGLADSYEQYF. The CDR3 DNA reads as TGCGCCAGCAGCATAGGACTAGCAGACTCCTACGAGCAGTACTTC. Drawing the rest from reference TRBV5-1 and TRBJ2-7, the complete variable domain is KAGVTQTPRYLIKTRGQQVTLSCSPISGHRSVSWYQQTPGQGLQFLFEYFSETQRNKGNFPGRFSGRQFSNSRSEMNVSTLELGDSALYLCASSIGLADSYEQYFGPGTRLTVT.

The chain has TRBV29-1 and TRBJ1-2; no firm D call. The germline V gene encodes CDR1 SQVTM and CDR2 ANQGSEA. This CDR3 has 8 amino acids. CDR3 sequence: CRDADYTF. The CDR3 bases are TGCAGGGATGCTGACTACACCTTC.

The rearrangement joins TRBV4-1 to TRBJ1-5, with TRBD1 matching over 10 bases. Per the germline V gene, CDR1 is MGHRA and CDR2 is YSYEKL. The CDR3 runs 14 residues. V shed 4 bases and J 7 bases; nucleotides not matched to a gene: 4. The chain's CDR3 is CASSPGTGEQPQHF. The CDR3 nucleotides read TGCGCCAGCAGCCCTGGGACAGGGGAACAGCCCCAGCATTTT.

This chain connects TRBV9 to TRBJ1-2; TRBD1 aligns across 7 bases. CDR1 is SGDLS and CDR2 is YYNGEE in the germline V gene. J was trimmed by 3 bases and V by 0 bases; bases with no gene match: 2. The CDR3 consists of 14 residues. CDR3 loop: CASSVGGTDYGYTF. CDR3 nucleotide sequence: TGTGCCAGCAGCGTAGGCGGGACAGACTATGGCTACACCTTC. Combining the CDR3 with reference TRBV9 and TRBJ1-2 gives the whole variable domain DSGVTQTPKHLITATGQRVTLRCSPRSGDLSVYWYQQSLDQGLQFLIQYYNGEERAKGNILERFSAQQFPDLHSELNLSSLELGDSALYFCASSVGGTDYGYTFGSGTRLTVV.